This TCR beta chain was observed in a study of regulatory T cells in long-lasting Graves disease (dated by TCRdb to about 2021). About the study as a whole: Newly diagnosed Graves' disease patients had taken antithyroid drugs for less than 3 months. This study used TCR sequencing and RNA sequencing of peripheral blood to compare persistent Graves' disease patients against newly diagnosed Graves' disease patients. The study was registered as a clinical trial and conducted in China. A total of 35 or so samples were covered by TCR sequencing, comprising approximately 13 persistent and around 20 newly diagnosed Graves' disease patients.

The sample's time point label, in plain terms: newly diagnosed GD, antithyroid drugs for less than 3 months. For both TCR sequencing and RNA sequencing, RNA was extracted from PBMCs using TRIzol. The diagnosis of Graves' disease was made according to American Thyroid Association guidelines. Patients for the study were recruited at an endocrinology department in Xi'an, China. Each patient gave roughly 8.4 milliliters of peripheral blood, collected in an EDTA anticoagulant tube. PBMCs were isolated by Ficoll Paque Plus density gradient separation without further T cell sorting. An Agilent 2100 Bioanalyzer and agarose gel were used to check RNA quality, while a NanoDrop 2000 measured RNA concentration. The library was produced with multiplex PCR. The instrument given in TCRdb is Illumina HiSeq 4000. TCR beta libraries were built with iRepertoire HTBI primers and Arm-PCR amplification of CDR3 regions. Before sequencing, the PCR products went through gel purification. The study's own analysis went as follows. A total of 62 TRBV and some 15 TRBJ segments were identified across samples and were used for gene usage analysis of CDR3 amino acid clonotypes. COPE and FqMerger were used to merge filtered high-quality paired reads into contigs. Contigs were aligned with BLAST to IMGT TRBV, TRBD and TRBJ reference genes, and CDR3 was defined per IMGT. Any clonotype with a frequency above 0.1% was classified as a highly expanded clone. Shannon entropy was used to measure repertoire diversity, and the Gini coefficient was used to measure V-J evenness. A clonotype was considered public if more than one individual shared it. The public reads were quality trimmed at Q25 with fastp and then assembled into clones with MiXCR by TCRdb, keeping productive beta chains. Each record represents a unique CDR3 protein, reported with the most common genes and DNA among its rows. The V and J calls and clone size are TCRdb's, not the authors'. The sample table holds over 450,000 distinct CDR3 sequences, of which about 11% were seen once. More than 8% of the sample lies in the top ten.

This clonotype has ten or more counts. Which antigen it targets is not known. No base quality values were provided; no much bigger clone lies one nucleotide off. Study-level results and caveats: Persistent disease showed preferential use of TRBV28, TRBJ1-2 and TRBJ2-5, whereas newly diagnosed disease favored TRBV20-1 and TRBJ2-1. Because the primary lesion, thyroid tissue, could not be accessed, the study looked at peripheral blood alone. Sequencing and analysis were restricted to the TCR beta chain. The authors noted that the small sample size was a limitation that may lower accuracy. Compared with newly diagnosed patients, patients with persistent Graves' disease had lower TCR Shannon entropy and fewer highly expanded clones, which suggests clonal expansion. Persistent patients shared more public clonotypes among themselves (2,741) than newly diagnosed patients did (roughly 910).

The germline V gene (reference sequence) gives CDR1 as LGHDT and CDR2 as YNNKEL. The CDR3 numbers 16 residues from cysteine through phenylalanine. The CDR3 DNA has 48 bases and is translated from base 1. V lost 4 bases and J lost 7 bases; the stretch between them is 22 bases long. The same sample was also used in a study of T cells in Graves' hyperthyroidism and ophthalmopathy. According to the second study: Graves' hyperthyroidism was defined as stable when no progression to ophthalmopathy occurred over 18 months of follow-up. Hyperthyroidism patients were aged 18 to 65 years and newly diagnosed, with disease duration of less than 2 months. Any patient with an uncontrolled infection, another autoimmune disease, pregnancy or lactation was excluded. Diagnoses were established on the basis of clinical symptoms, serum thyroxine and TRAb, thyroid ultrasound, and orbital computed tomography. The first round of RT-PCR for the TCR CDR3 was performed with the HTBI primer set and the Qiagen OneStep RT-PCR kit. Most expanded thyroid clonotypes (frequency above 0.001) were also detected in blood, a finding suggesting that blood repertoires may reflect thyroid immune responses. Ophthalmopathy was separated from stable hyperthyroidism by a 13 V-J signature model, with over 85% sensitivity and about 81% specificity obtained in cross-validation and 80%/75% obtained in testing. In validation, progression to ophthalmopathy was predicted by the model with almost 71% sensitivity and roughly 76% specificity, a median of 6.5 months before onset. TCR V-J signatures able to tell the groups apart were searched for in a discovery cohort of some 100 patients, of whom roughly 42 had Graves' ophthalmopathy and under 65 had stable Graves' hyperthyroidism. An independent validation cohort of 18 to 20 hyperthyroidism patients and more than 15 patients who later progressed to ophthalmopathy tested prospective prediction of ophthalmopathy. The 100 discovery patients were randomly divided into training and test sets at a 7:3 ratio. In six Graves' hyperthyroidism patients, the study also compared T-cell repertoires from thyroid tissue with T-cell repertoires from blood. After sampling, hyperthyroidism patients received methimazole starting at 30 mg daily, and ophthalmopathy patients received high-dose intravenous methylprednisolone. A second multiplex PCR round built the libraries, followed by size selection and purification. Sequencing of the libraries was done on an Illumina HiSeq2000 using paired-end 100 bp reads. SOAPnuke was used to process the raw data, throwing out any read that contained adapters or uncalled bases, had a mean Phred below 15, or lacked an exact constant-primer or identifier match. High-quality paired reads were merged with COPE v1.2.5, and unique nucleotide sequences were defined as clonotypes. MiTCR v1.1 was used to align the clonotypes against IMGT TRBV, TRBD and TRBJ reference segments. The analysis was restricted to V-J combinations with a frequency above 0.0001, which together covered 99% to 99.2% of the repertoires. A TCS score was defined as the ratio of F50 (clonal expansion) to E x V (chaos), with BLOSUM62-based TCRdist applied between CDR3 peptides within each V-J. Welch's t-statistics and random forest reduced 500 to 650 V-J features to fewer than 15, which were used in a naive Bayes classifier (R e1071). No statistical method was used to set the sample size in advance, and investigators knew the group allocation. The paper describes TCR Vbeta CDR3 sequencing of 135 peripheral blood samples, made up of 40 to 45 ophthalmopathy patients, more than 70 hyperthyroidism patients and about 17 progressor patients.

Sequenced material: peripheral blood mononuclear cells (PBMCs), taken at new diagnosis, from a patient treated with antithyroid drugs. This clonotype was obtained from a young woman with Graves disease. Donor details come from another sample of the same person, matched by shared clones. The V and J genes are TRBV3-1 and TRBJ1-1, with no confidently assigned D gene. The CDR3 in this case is CASSPVGPSALDEAFF. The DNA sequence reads TGTGCCAGCAGCCCAGTAGGACCGTCGGCCCTCGATGAAGCTTTCTTT.